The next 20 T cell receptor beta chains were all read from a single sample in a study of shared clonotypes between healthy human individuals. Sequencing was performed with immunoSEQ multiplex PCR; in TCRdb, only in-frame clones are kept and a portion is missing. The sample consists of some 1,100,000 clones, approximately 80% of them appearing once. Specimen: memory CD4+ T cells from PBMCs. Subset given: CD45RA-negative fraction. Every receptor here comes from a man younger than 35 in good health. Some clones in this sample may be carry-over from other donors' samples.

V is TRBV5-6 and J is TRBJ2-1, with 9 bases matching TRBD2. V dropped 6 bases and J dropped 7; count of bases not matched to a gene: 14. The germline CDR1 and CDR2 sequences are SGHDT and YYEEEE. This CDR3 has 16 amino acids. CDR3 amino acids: CASTWRALAGQNEQFF. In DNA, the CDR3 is TGTGCCAGCACCTGGCGGGCGCTAGCGGGACAGAATGAGCAGTTCTTC.

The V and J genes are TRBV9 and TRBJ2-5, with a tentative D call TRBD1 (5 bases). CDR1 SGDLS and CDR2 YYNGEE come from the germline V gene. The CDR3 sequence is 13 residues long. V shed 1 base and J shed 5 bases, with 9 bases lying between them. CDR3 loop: CASSVQGWETQYF. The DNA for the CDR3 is TGTGCCAGCAGCGTACAGGGCTGGGAGACCCAGTACTTC.

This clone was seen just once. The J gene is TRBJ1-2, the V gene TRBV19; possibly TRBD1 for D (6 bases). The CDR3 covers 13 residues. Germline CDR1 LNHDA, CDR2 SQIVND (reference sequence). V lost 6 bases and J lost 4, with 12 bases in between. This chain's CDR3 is CASRRSGVYGYTF. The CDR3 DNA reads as TGTGCCAGTAGAAGATCAGGGGTCTATGGCTACACCTTC.

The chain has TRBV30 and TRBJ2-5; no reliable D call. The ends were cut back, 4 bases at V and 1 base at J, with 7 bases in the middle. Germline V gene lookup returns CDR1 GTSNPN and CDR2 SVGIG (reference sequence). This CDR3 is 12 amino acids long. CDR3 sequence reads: CAWTASQETQYF. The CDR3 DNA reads TGTGCCTGGACTGCTAGCCAAGAGACCCAGTACTTC.

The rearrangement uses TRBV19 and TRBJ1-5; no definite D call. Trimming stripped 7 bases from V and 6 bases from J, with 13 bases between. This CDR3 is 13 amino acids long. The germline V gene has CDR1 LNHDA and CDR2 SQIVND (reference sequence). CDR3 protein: CASKVGVGQPQHF. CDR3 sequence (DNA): TGTGCCAGTAAGGTAGGCGTGGGTCAGCCCCAGCATTTT. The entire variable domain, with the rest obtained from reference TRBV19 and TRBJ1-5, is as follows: DGGITQSPKYLFRKEGQNVTLSCEQNLNHDAMYWYRQDPGQGLRLIYYSQIVNDFQKGDIAEGYSVSREKKESFPLTVTSAQKNPTAFYLCASKVGVGQPQHFGDGTRLSIL.

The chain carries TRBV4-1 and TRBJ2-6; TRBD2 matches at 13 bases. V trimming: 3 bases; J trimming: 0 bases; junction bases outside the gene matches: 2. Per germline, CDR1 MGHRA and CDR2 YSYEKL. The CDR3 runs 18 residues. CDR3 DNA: TGCGCCAGCAGCCAGGGACTAGCGGGGCACTCTGGGGCCAACGTCCTGACTTTC. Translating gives CASSQGLAGHSGANVLTF.

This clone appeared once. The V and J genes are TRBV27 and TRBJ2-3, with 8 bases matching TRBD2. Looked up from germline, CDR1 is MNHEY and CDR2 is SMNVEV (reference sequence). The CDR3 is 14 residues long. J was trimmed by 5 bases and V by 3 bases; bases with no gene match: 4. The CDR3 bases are TGTGCCAGCAGTTTGGGCGGGAGGTTAGATACGCAGTATTTT. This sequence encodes CASSLGGRLDTQYF.

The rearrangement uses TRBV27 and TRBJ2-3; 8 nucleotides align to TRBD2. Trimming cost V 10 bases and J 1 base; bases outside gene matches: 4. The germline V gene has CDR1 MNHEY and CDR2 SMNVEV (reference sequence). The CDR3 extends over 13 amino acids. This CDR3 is CATILAGTDTQYF. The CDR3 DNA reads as TGTGCCACCATACTAGCGGGCACAGATACGCAGTATTTT.

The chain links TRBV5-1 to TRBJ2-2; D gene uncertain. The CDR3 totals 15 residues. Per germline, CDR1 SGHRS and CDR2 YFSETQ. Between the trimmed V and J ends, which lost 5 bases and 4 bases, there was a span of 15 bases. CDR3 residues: CASRLTTTTTGELFF. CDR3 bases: TGCGCCAGCAGACTTACCACGACCACCACCGGGGAGCTGTTTTTT.

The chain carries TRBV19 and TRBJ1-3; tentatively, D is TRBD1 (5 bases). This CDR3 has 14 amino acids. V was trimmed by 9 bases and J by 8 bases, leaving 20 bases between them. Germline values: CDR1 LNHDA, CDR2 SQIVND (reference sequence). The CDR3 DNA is TGTGCCAGCGACCCGGGACCTATGGGGGACACCATATATTTT. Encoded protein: CASDPGPMGDTIYF.

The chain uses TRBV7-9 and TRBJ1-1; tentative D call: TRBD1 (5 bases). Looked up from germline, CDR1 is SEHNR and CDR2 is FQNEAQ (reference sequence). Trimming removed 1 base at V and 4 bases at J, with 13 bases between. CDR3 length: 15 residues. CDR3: CASSLDMDISTEAFF. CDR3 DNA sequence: TGTGCCAGCAGCTTAGATATGGACATTTCCACTGAAGCTTTCTTT.

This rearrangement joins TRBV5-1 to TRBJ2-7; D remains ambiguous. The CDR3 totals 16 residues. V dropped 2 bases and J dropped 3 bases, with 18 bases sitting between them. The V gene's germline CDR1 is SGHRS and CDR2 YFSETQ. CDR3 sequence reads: CASSLGRKPPIYEQYF. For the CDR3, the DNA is TGCGCCAGCAGCTTAGGGCGGAAGCCCCCGATCTACGAGCAGTACTTC.

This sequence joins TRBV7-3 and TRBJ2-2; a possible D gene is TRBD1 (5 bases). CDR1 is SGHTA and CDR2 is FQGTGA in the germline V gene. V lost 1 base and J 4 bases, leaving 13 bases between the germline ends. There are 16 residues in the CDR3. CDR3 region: CASSLMGPGITGELFF. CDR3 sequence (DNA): TGTGCCAGCAGCTTAATGGGGCCAGGGATCACCGGGGAGCTGTTTTTT.

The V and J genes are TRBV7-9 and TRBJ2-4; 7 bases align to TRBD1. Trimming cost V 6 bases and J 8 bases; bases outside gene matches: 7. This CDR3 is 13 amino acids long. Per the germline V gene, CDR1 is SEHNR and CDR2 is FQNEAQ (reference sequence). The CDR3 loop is CASSTGTVDIQYF. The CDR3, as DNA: TGTGCCAGCAGTACCGGGACAGTTGACATTCAGTACTTC.

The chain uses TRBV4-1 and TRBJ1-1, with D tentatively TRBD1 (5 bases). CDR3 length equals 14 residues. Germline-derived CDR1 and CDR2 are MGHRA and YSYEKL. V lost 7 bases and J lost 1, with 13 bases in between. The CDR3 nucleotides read TGCGCCAGCAAGAATGGGGCGGGGAACACTGAAGCTTTCTTT. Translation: CASKNGAGNTEAFF.

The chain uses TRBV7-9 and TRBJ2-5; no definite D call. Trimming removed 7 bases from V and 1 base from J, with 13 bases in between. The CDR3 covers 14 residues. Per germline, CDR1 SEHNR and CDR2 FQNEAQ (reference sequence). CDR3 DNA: TGTGCCAGCACCTTGGTCGTGGGCCAAGAGACCCAGTACTTC. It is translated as CASTLVVGQETQYF.

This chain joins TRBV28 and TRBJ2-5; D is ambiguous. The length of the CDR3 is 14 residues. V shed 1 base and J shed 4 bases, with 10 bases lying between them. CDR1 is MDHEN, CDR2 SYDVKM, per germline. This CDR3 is CASSLSAGRETQYF. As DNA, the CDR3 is TGTGCCAGCAGTTTATCGGCAGGCCGAGAGACCCAGTACTTC.

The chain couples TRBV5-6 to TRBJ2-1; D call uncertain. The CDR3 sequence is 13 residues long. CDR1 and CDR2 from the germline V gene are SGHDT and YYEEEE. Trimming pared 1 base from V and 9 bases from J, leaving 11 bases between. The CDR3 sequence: CASSLLKVSEQFF. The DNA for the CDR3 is TGTGCCAGCAGCTTGTTGAAGGTCAGTGAGCAGTTCTTC.

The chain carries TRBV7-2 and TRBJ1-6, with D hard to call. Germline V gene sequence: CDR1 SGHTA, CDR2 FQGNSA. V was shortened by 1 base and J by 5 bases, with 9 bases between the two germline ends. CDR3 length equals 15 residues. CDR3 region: CASSLGSGNNSPLHF. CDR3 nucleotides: TGTGCCAGCAGCTTAGGATCGGGAAATAATTCACCCCTCCACTTT.

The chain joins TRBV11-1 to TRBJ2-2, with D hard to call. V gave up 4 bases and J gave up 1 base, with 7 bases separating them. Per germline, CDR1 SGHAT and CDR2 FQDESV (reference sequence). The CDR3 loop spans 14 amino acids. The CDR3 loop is CASSSEWNTGELFF. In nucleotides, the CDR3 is TGTGCCAGCAGCTCGGAATGGAACACCGGGGAGCTGTTTTTT.